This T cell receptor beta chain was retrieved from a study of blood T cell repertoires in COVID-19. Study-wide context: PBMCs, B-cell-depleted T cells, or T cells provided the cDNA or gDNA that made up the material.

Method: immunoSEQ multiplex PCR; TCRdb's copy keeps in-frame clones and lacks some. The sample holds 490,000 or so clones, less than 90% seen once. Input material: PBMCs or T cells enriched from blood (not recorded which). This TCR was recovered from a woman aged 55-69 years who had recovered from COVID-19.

CDR3 coding DNA: TGTGCCAGCAGTCCCACTGGACTAGCGGGGGGGGTTCTTGTCAATGAGCAGTTCTTC. Its protein product is CASSPTGLAGGVLVNEQFF. The rearrangement uses TRBV7-6 and TRBJ2-1; 15 bases are a match to TRBD2. Trimming took 6 bases from V and 6 from J; bases not matched to a gene: 15. CDR3 length: 19 amino acids. Per the germline V gene, CDR1 is SGHVS and CDR2 is FNYEAQ. Variable domain in full (rest from reference TRBV7-6 and TRBJ2-1): GAGVSQSPRYKVTKRGQDVALRCDPISGHVSLYWYRQALGQGPEFLTYFNYEAQQDKSGLPNDRFSAERPEGSISTLTIQRTEQRDSAMYRCASSPTGLAGGVLVNEQFFGPGTRLTVL.